This is a list of T cell receptor beta chains from one sample in a study of T cell responses to AZD1222 COVID-19 vaccine. Generated by immunoSEQ multiplex PCR, the TCRdb table keeps only in-frame clones and is missing some. The data hold tens of thousands of clones, with less than 85% observed a single time. This specimen consisted of peripheral blood, obtained on day 0 of AZD1222 vaccination. These receptors were obtained from an adult in good health. The CDR3 runs from the conserved cysteine through the conserved F or W. Clone size is stated in some rows and not others, as once, few, many or a class when expanded.

v_gene,abundance,CDR3aa
TRBV4-2,NA,CASSQDPPSGGYNEQFF
TRBV29-1,NA,CSVQGVGANVLTF
TRBV24-1,NA,CATSEGDQPQHF
TRBV10-3,once,CAISESPGRGNTEAFF
TRBV5-1,few,CASSVGTENIQYF
TRBV2,once,CASSGLARPQHF
TRBV5-6,NA,CASSSGYRVLYYGYTF
TRBV19,few,CASSLPLQPQHF
TRBV12-5,NA,CASGLAPGVTDTQYF
TRBV7-9,NA,CASSLAGVGHEQYF
TRBV28,NA,CASSLGGQGYEQYF
TRBV4-2,NA,CASSQAGGPANTEAFF
TRBV19,NA,CASSSAGVRGGELFF
TRBV6-6,NA,CASSYPGLAGYEQYF